These 2 T cell receptor beta chains were sequenced from one sample in a study of T cell responses to AZD1222 COVID-19 vaccine. Only in-frame clones appear in the TCRdb table, and some are missing; sequencing was by immunoSEQ multiplex PCR. The data hold 100,000 to 130,000 clones, with about 85% observed a single time. The sample in question was peripheral blood, obtained on day 0 of AZD1222 vaccination. Every receptor here comes from an adult in good health.

J is TRBJ2-2 and V is TRBV18; unclear D gene. V shed 2 bases and J shed 5 bases, with 12 bases lying between them. The CDR3 has 15 residues. CDR1 and CDR2 (germline): KGHSH, LQKENI. The DNA for the CDR3 is TGTGCCAGCTCACCAAATGGTTTGGGGACCGGGGAGCTGTTTTTT. Translation: CASSPNGLGTGELFF.

The V and J genes are TRBV5-1 and TRBJ1-1; TRBD1 might be the D (6 bases). V gave up 4 bases and J gave up 1 base, with 14 bases separating them. Per germline, CDR1 SGHRS and CDR2 YFSETQ. This CDR3 has 15 amino acids. This CDR3 is CASSPSSRGNTEAFF. The CDR3 nucleotides read TGCGCCAGCAGCCCCTCGAGCAGGGGGAACACTGAAGCTTTCTTT.